This T cell receptor (beta chain) came from a study of radiotherapy plus CTLA-4 blockade in lung cancer (dated by TCRdb to the late 2010s). General notes on the study: Among enrolled patients, roughly 17% had an objective response and 30% to 35% reached disease control.

For this clone: Its specific antigen is unknown. Per-base qualities were not stored, and no clone one base away is much larger.

Focal radiation therapy combined with CTLA-4 blockade (ipilimumab) was tested in patients with chemo-refractory metastatic non-small-cell lung cancer. The protocol used for the library was the immunoSEQ multiplex PCR assay. In TCRdb, the immuneACCESS table is reduced to in-frame sequences with V and J assigned. These tables do not hold every clone; where another copy was compared, an unresolved V gene accounts for under half, and the others remain unexplained. Recorded for this sample are some 50,000 clones; 84% of them occurred a single time. More than 4.5% of the sample is in the top ten clones. The full study reports these points: Early dynamic changes in blood T cell clones, together with increased serum interferon-beta after radiation, were reported as the strongest predictors of response. After treatment with radiotherapy and ipilimumab, TCR clones that originated in tumors expanded in peripheral blood.

This sequence was found in a human donor with non-small cell lung cancer whose response to radiotherapy plus ipilimumab could not be evaluated. The material sequenced was peripheral blood, taken from a patient treated with radiotherapy plus ipilimumab.

The CDR3 corresponds to CAIKIQGQGNTEAFF. Here is the DNA: TGTGCCATCAAAATCCAGGGACAGGGAAATACTGAAGCTTTCTTT. This chain joins TRBV28 to TRBJ1-1, with 9 central nucleotides matching TRBD1. The CDR3 covers 15 residues, taking in both the cysteine and the phenylalanine. Only the CDR3 DNA stays, 45 bases, in frame from base 1. Clipping removes 10 bases from V and 5 bases from J, with 14 as the unmatched junction base count. CDR1 and CDR2 are drawn from the germline V gene: MDHEN, SYDVKM.